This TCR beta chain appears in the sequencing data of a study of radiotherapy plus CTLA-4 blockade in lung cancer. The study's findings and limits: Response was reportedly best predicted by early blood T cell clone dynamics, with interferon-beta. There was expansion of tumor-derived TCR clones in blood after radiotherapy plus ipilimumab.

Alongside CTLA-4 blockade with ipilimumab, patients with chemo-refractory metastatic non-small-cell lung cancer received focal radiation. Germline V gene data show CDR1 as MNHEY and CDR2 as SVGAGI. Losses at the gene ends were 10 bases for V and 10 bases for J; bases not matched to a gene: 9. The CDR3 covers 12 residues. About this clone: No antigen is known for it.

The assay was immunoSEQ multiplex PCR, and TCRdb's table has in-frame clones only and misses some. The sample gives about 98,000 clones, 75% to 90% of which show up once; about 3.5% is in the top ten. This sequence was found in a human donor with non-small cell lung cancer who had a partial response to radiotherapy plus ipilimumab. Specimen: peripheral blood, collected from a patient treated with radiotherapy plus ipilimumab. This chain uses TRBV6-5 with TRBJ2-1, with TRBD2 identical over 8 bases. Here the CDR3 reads CATDSGTREQFF. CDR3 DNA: TGTGCCACCGACAGCGGGACTAGGGAGCAGTTCTTC.